One sample yielded the 8 T cell receptor beta chains listed below, sequenced in a study of T-cell memory formation after mild COVID-19. TCRdb redid the calling of the 5' RACE reads with MiXCR, one entry per CDR3 protein. There are 400,000 to 500,000 distinct CDR3 sequences in the sample; about 20% occur only once, and about 8.8% lies in the top ten. Sequences were obtained from PBMCs or a T cell subset sorted from them (not recorded which). Receptor source: an adult woman who had mild COVID-19 (a few samples of this study predate the infection). Cell type and time point are not known.

The V gene is TRBV11-2, the J gene TRBJ2-7; TRBD1 aligns across 9 bases. CDR1 and CDR2 from the germline V gene are SGHAT and FQNNGV. V shed 1 base and J 5 bases; nucleotides not matched to a gene: 6. The CDR3 has 15 amino acids. DNA of the CDR3: TGTGCCAGCAGCTTAGCACTGACAGGGGGGGACGAGCAGTACTTC. Translating it yields CASSLALTGGDEQYF.

This clonotype was seen a few times. The chain is built from TRBV5-1 and TRBJ1-5, with TRBD1 as a possible D gene (6 bases). The CDR3 is 14 residues long. Germline CDR1 is SGHRS and CDR2 is YFSETQ. V shed 0 bases and J shed 3 bases, with 7 bases lying between them. The CDR3 spells CASSLGGLNQPQHF. The CDR3 DNA follows: TGCGCCAGCAGCTTGGGGGGGCTCAATCAGCCCCAGCATTTT.

The V gene is TRBV12-3 or TRBV12-4, the J gene TRBJ2-2; 9 positions match TRBD1. The CDR3 is 15 amino acids. Trimming at V came to 5 bases and at J to 3 bases, leaving 4 bases not matched to a gene. CDR3 in amino acids: CASSLQGAHTGELFF. The CDR3, as DNA: TGTGCCAGCAGTCTACAGGGGGCACACACCGGGGAGCTGTTTTTT.

This clonotype was counted at least ten times. The J gene is TRBJ1-2, the V gene TRBV24-1; D is possibly TRBD1 (5 bases). CDR1 and CDR2 from the germline V gene are KGHDR and SFDVKD. V lost 4 bases and J lost 5, with 16 bases in between. The CDR3 is 15 amino acids. This chain's CDR3 is CATSDLRSGGYGYTF. The CDR3 DNA sequence: TGTGCCACCAGTGACCTCAGGTCCGGGGGGTATGGCTACACCTTC.

In this sample, this clonotype turned up a few times. The chain couples TRBV10-2 to TRBJ2-1; 10 bases are shared with TRBD2. With V trimmed by 6 bases and J by 8 bases, 10 bases remained unmatched. The CDR3 is made up of 15 amino acids. CDR1 is WSHSY, CDR2 SAAADI, per germline. The CDR3 DNA follows: TGCGCCAGCAGCCCCGGGACTAGCGCACCCCATGAGCAGTTCTTC. It codes for CASSPGTSAPHEQFF.

This clonotype was counted ten times or more. The chain couples TRBV12-3 or TRBV12-4 to TRBJ2-1; D gene uncertain. The CDR3 runs 11 residues. V was trimmed by 5 bases and J by 5 bases, leaving 4 bases between them. CDR3 amino acids: CASSPHNEQFF. The CDR3 coding sequence is TGTGCCAGCAGTCCTCACAATGAGCAGTTCTTC.

This clonotype was observed a handful of times. The gene calls are TRBV7-3 and TRBJ2-1; 8 bases agree with TRBD2. The CDR3 extends over 14 amino acids. The V gene end was trimmed by 3 bases and the J gene end by 7 bases; junction bases not matched to a gene: 5. The V gene's germline CDR1 is SGHTA and CDR2 FQGTGA. CDR3 sequence: CASSFGTRRNEQFF. The CDR3 DNA follows: TGTGCCAGCAGCTTCGGGACTAGAAGAAATGAGCAGTTCTTC.

This clonotype has more than one count but fewer than ten. V is TRBV12-3 or TRBV12-4 and J is TRBJ2-7; the D gene is possibly TRBD1 (6 bases). The CDR3 contains 14 residues. The V end lost 5 bases, the J end lost 2 bases, and 13 bases lay between the germline ends. CDR3 region: CASSQWTVAYEQYF. The CDR3 DNA is TGTGCCAGCAGTCAATGGACAGTCGCCTACGAGCAGTACTTC.